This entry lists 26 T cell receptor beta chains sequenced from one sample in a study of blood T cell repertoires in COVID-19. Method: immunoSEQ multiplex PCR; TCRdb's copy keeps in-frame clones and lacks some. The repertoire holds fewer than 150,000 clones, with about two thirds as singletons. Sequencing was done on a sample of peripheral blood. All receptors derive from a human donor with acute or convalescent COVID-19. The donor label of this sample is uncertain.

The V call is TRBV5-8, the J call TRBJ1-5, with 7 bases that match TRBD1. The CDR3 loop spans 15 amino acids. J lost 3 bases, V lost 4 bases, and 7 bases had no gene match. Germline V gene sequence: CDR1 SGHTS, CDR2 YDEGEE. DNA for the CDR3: TGTGCCAGCAGCGGCCTGACAGGGAACAATCAGCCCCAGCATTTT. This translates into CASSGLTGNNQPQHF.

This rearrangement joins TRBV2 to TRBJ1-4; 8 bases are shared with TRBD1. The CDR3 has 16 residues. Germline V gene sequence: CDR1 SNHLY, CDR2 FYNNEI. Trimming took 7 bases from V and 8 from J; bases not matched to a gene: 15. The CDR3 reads CASNPSRRGHVEKLFF. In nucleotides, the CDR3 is TGTGCCAGCAACCCGTCACGCAGGGGGCATGTGGAAAAACTGTTTTTT.

CDR3 nucleotides: TGTGCCAGCAGGGGCGATGGAAACACTGAAGCTTTCTTT. It translates to CASRGDGNTEAFF. The V and J genes are TRBV2 and TRBJ1-1; unclear D gene. Germline V gene data show CDR1 as SNHLY and CDR2 as FYNNEI. V was shortened by 6 bases and J by 2 bases, with 10 bases between the two germline ends. The CDR3 has 13 amino acids.

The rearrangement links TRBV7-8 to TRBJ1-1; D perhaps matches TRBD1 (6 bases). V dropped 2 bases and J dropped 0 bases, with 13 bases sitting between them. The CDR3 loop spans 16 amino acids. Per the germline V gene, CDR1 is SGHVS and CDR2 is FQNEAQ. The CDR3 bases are TGTGCCAGCAGCTTACAGACAGGACTTATGAACACTGAAGCTTTCTTT. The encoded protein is CASSLQTGLMNTEAFF.

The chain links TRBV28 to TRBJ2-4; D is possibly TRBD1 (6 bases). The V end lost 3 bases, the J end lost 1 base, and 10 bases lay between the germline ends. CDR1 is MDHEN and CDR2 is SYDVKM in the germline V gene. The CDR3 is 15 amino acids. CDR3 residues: CASSFRQGAKNIQYF. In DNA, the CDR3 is TGTGCCAGCAGTTTTCGCCAGGGGGCCAAAAACATTCAGTACTTC.

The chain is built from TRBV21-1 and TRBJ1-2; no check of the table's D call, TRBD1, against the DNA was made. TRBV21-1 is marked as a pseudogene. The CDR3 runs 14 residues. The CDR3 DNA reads TGTGCCAGCAGTTCGGGACAGCCAACTTATGGCTACACCTTC. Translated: CASSSGQPTYGYTF.

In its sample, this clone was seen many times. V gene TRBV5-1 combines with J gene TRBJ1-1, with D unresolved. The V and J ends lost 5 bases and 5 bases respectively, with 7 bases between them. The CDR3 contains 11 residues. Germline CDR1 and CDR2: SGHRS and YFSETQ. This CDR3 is CASRGETEAFF. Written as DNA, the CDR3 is TGCGCCAGCAGGGGAGAGACTGAAGCTTTCTTT. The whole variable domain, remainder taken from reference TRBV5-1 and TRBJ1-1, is KAGVTQTPRYLIKTRGQQVTLSCSPISGHRSVSWYQQTPGQGLQFLFEYFSETQRNKGNFPGRFSGRQFSNSRSEMNVSTLELGDSALYLCASRGETEAFFGQGTRLTVV.

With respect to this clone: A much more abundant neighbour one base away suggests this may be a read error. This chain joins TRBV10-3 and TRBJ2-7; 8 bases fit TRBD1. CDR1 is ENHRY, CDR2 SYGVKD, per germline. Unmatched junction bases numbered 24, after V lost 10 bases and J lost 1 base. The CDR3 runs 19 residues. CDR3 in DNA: TGTGCCACCCGACCGGGACAGGATATGGCGCAGGACCCTTCCTACGAGCAGTACTTC. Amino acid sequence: CATRPGQDMAQDPSYEQYF.

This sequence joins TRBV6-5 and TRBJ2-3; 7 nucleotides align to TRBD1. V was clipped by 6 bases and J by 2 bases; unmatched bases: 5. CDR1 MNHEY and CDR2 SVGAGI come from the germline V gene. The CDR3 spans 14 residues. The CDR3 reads CASRPGTATDTQYF. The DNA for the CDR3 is TGTGCCAGCAGGCCCGGGACAGCCACAGATACGCAGTATTTT.

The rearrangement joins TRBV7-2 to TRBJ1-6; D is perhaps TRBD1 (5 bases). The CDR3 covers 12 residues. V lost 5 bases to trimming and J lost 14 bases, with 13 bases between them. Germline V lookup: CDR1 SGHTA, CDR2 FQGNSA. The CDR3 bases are TGTGCCAGCAGCCGAACCGGGGGGGCCCTCCACTTT. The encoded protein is CASSRTGGALHF.

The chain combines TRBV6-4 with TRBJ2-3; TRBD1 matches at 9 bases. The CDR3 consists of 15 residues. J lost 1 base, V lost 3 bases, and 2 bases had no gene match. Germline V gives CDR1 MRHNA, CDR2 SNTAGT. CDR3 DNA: TGTGCCAGCAGTGAGACAGGGGGGGGCACAGATACGCAGTATTTT. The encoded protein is CASSETGGGTDTQYF.

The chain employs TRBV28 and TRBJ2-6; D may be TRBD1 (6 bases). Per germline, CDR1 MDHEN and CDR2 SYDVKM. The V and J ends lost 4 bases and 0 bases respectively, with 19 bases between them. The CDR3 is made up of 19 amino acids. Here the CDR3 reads CASSSVLQGRSSGANVLTF. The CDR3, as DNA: TGTGCCAGCAGTTCAGTACTACAGGGTCGATCCTCTGGGGCCAACGTCCTGACTTTC.

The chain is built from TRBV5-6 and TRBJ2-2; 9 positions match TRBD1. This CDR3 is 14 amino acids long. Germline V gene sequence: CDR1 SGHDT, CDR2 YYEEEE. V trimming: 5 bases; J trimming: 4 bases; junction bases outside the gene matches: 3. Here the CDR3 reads CASRNRGRTGELFF. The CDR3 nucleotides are TGTGCCAGCAGAAACAGGGGGCGCACCGGGGAGCTGTTTTTT.

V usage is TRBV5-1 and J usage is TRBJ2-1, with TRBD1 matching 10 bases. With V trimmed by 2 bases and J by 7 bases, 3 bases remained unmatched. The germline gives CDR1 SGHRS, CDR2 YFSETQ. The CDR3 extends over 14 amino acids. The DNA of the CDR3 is TGCGCCAGCAGCTTCGGACAGGGGGAAAATGAGCAGTTCTTC. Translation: CASSFGQGENEQFF.

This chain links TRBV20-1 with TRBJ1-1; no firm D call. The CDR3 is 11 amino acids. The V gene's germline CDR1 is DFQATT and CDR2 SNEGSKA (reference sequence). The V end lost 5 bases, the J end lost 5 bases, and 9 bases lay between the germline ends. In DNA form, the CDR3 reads TGCAGTGCTTTCAGGAGGACTGAAGCTTTCTTT. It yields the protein CSAFRRTEAFF.

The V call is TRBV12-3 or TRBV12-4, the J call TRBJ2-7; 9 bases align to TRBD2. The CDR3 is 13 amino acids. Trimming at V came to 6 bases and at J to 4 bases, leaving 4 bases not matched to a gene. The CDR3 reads CASSIAGAYEQYF. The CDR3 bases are TGTGCCAGCAGCATAGCGGGGGCTTACGAGCAGTACTTC.

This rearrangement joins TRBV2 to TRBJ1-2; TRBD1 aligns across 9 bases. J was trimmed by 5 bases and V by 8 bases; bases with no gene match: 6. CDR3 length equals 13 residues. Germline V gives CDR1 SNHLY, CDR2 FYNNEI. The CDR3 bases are TGTGCCAGCGTAATGACAGGGGGGTATGGCTACACCTTC. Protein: CASVMTGGYGYTF.

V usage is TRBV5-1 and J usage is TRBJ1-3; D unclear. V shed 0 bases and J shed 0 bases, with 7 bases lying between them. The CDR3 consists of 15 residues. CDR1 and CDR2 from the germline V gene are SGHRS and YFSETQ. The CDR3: CASSLGGISGNTIYF. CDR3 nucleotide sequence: TGCGCCAGCAGCTTGGGAGGGATCTCTGGAAACACCATATATTTT.

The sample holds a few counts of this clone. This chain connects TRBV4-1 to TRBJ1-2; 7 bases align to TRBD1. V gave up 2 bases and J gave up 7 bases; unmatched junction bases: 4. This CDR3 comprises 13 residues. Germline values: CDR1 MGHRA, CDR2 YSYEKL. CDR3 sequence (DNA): TGCGCCAGCAGCCAACAAGACAGGGCTGGCTACACCTTC. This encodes CASSQQDRAGYTF.

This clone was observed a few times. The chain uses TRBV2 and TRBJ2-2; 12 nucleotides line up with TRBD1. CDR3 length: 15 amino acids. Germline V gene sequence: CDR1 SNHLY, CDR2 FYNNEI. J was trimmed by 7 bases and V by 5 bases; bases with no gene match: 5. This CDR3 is CASSRDRGRLGELFF. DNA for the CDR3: TGTGCCAGCAGTAGGGACAGGGGGCGCCTCGGGGAGCTGTTTTTT.

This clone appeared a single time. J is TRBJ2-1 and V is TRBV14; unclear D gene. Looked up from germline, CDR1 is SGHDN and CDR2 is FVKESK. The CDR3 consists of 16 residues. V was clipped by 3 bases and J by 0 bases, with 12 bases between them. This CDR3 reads CASSHTRRRSYNEQFF. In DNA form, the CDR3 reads TGTGCCAGCAGCCACACGCGCAGGCGCTCCTACAATGAGCAGTTCTTC.

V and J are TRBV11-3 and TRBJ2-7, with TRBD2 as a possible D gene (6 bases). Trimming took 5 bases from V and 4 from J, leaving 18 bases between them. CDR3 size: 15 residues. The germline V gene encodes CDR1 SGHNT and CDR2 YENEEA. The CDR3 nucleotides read TGTGCCAGCAGCCCCGGGGTGGAGGGGCCGTACGAGCAGTACGTC. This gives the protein CASSPGVEGPYEQYV.

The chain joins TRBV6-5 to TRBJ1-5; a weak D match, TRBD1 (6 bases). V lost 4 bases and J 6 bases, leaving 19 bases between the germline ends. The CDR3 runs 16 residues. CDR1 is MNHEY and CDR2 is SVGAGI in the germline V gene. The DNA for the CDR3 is TGTGCCAGCAGTTTAGTGGGGGCAGGGGTGGTTCAGCCCCAGCATTTT. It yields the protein CASSLVGAGVVQPQHF.

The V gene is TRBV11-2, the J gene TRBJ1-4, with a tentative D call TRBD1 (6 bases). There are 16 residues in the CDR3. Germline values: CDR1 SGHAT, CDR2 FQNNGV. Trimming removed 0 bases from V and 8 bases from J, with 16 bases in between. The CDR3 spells CASSLDLAGVGEKLFF. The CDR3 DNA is TGTGCCAGCAGCTTAGATCTCGCAGGGGTGGGCGAAAAACTGTTTTTT.

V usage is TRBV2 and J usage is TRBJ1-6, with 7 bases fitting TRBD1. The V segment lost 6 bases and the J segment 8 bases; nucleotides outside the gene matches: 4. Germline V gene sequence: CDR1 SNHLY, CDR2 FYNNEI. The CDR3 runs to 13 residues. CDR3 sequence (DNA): TGTGCCAGCAGGCCCACAGGGGATTCACCCCTCCACTTT. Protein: CASRPTGDSPLHF.

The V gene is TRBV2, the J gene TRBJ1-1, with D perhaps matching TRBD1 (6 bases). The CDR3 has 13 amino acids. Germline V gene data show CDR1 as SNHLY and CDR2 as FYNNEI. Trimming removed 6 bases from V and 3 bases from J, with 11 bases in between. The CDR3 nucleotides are TGTGCCAGCAGACCTGACAGGTACACTGAAGCTTTCTTT. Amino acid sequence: CASRPDRYTEAFF. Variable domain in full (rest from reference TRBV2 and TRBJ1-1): EPEVTQTPSHQVTQMGQEVILRCVPISNHLYFYWYRQILGQKVEFLVSFYNNEISEKSEIFDDQFSVERPDGSNFTLKIRSTKLEDSAMYFCASRPDRYTEAFFGQGTRLTVV.